This T cell receptor (beta chain) originates from a study of blood T cell repertoires in COVID-19. The protocol was immunoSEQ multiplex PCR, while the TCRdb copy is restricted to in-frame clones and leaves out a portion. The repertoire includes about 200,000 clones, around 82% of them detected once, and 5.5% to 8.5% sits in the top ten. The CDR3 is made up of 12 amino acids. The V end was cut by 7 bases, the J end by 4 bases, with 11 bases between. Germline V gene data show CDR1 as LNHDA and CDR2 as SQIVND (reference sequence). This clone was detected only once. This chain links TRBV19 with TRBJ2-7; no clear D gene. The TCR was taken from a woman aged 70-85 years with acute or convalescent COVID-19. Material for sequencing was peripheral blood. CDR3 amino acids: CASMGLSYEQYF. Written as DNA, the CDR3 is TGTGCCAGTATGGGCCTGTCGTACGAGCAGTACTTC.